This T cell receptor (beta chain) was identified in a study of beta chain features in type 1 diabetes. Regarding the study as a whole: Patients with Type 1 diabetes showed moderately but significantly shorter TCRB CDR3s in all four CD4+ subsets. Lower insertion and higher deletion counts appeared at VDJ junctions in type 1 diabetes patients. PCR could preferentially amplify shorter templates, alike in patients and controls. Within patients, naive, central memory and Treg TCRB repertoires seemed more similar than within healthy donors.

This clone was counted between two and nine times. Its cognate antigen is unknown. All of the isolated RNA was reverse transcribed, so expressed TCRB transcripts were sequenced. The table came from immunoSEQ multiplex PCR; TCRdb's copy has only in-frame clones and leaves some out. The table records 150,000 to 200,000 clones, 63% of them present only once. In germline, CDR1 is GTSNPN, CDR2 SVGIG (reference sequence). The CDR3 runs to 15 residues. V trimming: 2 bases; J trimming: 1 base; junction bases outside the gene matches: 7. Source material: naive CD4+ T cells from blood. The chain links TRBV30 to TRBJ1-1; 7 nucleotides align to TRBD1. The TCR originated in a man younger than 40 with type 1 diabetes. CDR3 residues: CAWSRGGTTNTEAFF. DNA of the CDR3: TGTGCCTGGAGTCGAGGGGGCACGACGAACACTGAAGCTTTCTTT.